This T cell receptor (beta chain) was identified during a study of CD4 T cells in relation to SARS-CoV-2 and coronaviruses. Study-level background: After about nine days of antigen culture, PBMC TCR beta CDR3s were sequenced. Crossreactive spike epitopes shared across donors were mapped to their HLA restriction.

As to this clone: Its antigen is not identified.

Before the COVID-19 pandemic, during about 2011-2019, CD4+ T cells were taken from unexposed donors. After around nine days of culture, CD4+ T cells were isolated. Cells permitting, SARS-CoV-2 S/N and four cold-coronavirus spikes were tested on unexposed-donor CD4+ T cells. Germline trimming cut 7 bases from V and 2 bases from J; bases unmatched to any gene: 9. The germline gives CDR1 MNHEY, CDR2 SMNVEV (reference sequence). The CDR3 loop spans 16 amino acids. This table comes from immunoSEQ multiplex PCR, and its TCRdb copy is limited to in-frame clones, with some not included. The data contain some 19,000 clones, 76% of them singletons.

This receptor was identified in a human donor in good health. Source material: CD4+ T cells from PBMCs, cultured in vitro. V and J are TRBV27 and TRBJ1-5; 9 positions match TRBD1. The CDR3 region is CASTAQGAQGNQPQHF. CDR3 in DNA: TGTGCCAGCACCGCACAGGGGGCGCAGGGCAATCAGCCCCAGCATTTT.